This T cell receptor (beta chain) was captured by sequencing in a study of cytomegalovirus exposure and HLA in healthy donors. Study-wide findings and caveats: Most of the TCR beta V segments (in an earlier analysis) were productive either about 87% or about 30% of the time.

Details on this clone: The antigen is unknown.

The PCR contained 60 Vbeta and 13 Jbeta primers. The protocol was immunoSEQ multiplex PCR, while the TCRdb copy is restricted to in-frame clones and leaves out a portion. In the table there are approximately 170,000 clones, roughly 87% of which are singletons. Between the trimmed V and J ends, which lost 3 bases and 6 bases, there was a span of 12 bases. CDR1 and CDR2 from the germline V gene are LNHDA and SQIVND (reference sequence). The CDR3 consists of 14 residues. This rearrangement joins TRBV19 to TRBJ2-1; tentative D call: TRBD1 (6 bases). This TCR came from a man aged 45-60 years in good health and CMV-seropositive. Material: PBMCs. The CDR3 DNA sequence: TGTGCCAGTAGTATCAGGGGTTTAGGCAATGAGCAGTTCTTC. Protein: CASSIRGLGNEQFF.